The 7 T cell receptor beta chains in this list originate from one sample, sequenced in a study of OX40 agonist ivuxolimab in advanced cancers. The receptor library was made with the immunoSEQ multiplex PCR assay. TCRdb mirrors the immuneACCESS table, restricted to in-frame sequences. Some clones are absent from its copies; in checked studies, under half trace to an unresolved V gene, and the reason for the others is unknown. This sample comprises 60,000 to 90,000 clones, roughly three quarters of them detected only once. More than 4% of the sample is held by the ten biggest clonotypes. Material: CD4+ or CD8+ T cells sorted from blood, obtained in a trial of the OX40 agonist ivuxolimab. The source is an adult with an advanced solid tumor such as melanoma, head and neck, liver or kidney cancer.

This rearrangement joins TRBV4-1 to TRBJ2-1, with TRBD1 as a possible D gene (5 bases). The V end lost 1 base, the J end lost 10 bases, and 17 bases lay between the germline ends. CDR1 MGHRA and CDR2 YSYEKL come from the germline V gene. The CDR3 totals 15 residues. The CDR3 sequence is CASSQVLSLPGEQFF. CDR3 nucleotide sequence: TGCGCCAGCAGCCAAGTTTTAAGTCTCCCAGGGGAGCAGTTCTTC.

The table lists this clone with a count of one. J is TRBJ2-1 and V is TRBV7-2; D not resolved. The CDR3 runs to 12 residues. V dropped 3 bases and J dropped 10 bases, with 10 bases sitting between them. Germline CDR1 SGHTA, CDR2 FQGNSA. The CDR3 DNA follows: TGTGCCAGCAGCTTCGACTGGAAAGAGCAGTTCTTC. Translated, it gives CASSFDWKEQFF.

The chain recombines TRBV19 with TRBJ2-2, with TRBD1 matching over 7 bases. The CDR3 loop spans 14 amino acids. Germline CDR1 and CDR2: LNHDA and SQIVND (reference sequence). V was clipped by 3 bases and J by 4 bases; unmatched bases: 2. CDR3 sequence (DNA): TGTGCCAGTAGTATGACAGGGTTCACCGGGGAGCTGTTTTTT. Protein sequence: CASSMTGFTGELFF. Full variable domain (rest looked up from reference TRBV19 and TRBJ2-2): DGGITQSPKYLFRKEGQNVTLSCEQNLNHDAMYWYRQDPGQGLRLIYYSQIVNDFQKGDIAEGYSVSREKKESFPLTVTSAQKNPTAFYLCASSMTGFTGELFFGEGSRLTVL.

The chain combines TRBV19 with TRBJ2-2; D perhaps matches TRBD2 (5 bases). The V gene's germline CDR1 is LNHDA and CDR2 SQIVND (reference sequence). With 6 bases removed from V and 4 bases from J, the gap between germline ends came to 18 bases. This CDR3 region has 16 residues. The CDR3 bases are TGTGCCAGTAGGAAGGGTCGGCTAGCAAGCACCGGGGAGCTGTTTTTT. This translates into CASRKGRLASTGELFF.

Only a few counts were recorded for this clone. The V call is TRBV7-9, the J call TRBJ1-2; TRBD1 matches 8 bases. The V segment lost 1 base and the J segment 10 bases; nucleotides outside the gene matches: 8. The CDR3 extends over 14 amino acids. CDR1 is SEHNR, CDR2 FQNEAQ, per germline (reference sequence). The CDR3 reads CASSLDRDRHIYTF. The DNA for the CDR3 is TGTGCCAGCAGCTTAGATCGGGACAGGCATATCTACACCTTC.

This clone has more than one count but fewer than ten. This chain uses TRBV9 with TRBJ1-4; D gene uncertain. CDR1 and CDR2 from the germline V gene are SGDLS and YYNGEE. CDR3 length: 15 residues. Trimming stripped 0 bases from V and 0 bases from J, with 6 bases between. CDR3 sequence (DNA): TGTGCCAGCAGCGTAGGAGGTGCAACTAATGAAAAACTGTTTTTT. This sequence encodes CASSVGGATNEKLFF.

V and J are TRBV5-2 and TRBJ2-2; TRBD2 was called by the table and not checked on the DNA. TRBV5-2 is flagged as a pseudogene. The CDR3 totals 16 residues. Here the CDR3 reads CASSLAGIQNTGELFF. The CDR3 DNA reads as TGTGCCAGCAGCTTGGCCGGGATTCAGAACACCGGGGAGCTGTTTTTT.